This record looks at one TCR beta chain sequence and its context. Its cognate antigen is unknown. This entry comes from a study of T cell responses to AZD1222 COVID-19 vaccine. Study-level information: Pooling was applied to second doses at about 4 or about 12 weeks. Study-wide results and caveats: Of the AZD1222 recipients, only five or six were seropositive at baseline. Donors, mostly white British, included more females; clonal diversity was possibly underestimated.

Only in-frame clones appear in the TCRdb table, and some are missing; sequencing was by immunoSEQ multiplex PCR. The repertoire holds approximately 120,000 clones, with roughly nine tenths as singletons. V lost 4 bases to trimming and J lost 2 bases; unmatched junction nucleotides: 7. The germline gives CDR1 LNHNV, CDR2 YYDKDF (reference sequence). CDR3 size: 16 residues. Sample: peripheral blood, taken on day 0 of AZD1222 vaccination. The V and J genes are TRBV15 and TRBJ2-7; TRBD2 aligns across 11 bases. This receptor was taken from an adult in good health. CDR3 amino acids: CATSKGRGLAAYEQYF. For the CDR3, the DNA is TGTGCCACCAGCAAAGGTCGGGGACTAGCGGCCTACGAGCAGTACTTC.